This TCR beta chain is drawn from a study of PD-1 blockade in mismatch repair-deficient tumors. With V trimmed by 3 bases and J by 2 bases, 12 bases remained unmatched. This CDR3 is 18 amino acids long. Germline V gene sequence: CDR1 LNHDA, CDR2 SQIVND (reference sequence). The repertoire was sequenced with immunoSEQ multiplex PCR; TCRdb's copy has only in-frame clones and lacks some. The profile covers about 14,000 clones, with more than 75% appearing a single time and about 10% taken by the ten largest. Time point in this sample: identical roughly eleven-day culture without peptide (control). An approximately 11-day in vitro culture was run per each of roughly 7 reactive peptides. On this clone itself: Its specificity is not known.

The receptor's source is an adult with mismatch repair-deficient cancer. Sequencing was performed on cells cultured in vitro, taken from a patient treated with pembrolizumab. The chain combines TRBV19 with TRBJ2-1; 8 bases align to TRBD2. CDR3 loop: CASSIRDLLAVTYNEQFF. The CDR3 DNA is TGTGCCAGTAGTATTCGGGACTTACTAGCGGTTACCTACAATGAGCAGTTCTTC.